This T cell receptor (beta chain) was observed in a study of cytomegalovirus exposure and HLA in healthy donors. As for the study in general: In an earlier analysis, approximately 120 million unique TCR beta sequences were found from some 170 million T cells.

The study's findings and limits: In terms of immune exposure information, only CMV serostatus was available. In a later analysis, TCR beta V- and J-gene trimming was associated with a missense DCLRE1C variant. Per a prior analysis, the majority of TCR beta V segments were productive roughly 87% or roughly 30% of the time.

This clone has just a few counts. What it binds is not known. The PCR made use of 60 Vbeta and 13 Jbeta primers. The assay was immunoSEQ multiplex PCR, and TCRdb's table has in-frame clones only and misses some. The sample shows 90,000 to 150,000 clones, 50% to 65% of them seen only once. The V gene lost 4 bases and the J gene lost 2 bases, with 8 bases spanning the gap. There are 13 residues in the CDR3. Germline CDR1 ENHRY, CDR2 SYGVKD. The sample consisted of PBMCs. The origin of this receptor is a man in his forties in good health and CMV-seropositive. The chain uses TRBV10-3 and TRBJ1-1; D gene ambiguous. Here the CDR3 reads CAISGPRNTEAFF. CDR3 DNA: TGTGCCATCAGTGGGCCCAGAAACACTGAAGCTTTCTTT.